Shown below are 25 T cell receptor beta chains from a single sample sequenced in a study of blood T cell repertoires in COVID-19. The table came from immunoSEQ multiplex PCR; TCRdb's copy has only in-frame clones and leaves some out. The table shows some 50,000 clones, with approximately 80% occurring only once. The sample taken for sequencing was peripheral blood. Receptors were obtained from a human donor in a cohort sampled during active COVID-19.

The V call is TRBV7-9, the J call TRBJ2-5, with 10 bases lining up with TRBD2. Per the germline V gene, CDR1 is SEHNR and CDR2 is FQNEAQ (reference sequence). The CDR3 consists of 14 residues. With V trimmed by 5 bases and J by 4 bases, 4 bases remained unmatched. This CDR3 is CASSTRTSGETQYF. For the CDR3, the DNA is TGTGCCAGCAGCACCCGGACTAGCGGAGAGACCCAGTACTTC. The complete variable domain, with remaining parts taken from reference TRBV7-9 and TRBJ2-5, reads DTGVSQNPRHKITKRGQNVTFRCDPISEHNRLYWYRQTLGQGPEFLTYFQNEAQLEKSRLLSDRFSAERPKGSFSTLEIQRTEQGDSAMYLCASSTRTSGETQYFGPGTRLLVL.

This clone was seen more than once but under ten times. J is TRBJ2-1 and V is TRBV7-9, with 9 bases aligning to TRBD2. In germline, CDR1 is SEHNR, CDR2 FQNEAQ (reference sequence). The V gene end was trimmed by 5 bases and the J gene end by 9 bases; junction bases not matched to a gene: 11. This CDR3 region has 15 residues. The CDR3 bases are TGTGCCAGCAGCGCCGTAGCGGGGGTTCCCTCTGAGCAGTTCTTC. It is translated as CASSAVAGVPSEQFF.

The chain carries TRBV10-3 and TRBJ2-3; D may be TRBD1 (6 bases). Germline CDR1 ENHRY, CDR2 SYGVKD. CDR3 length: 15 amino acids. Deletions cut 7 bases from V and 2 bases from J, with 16 bases between. The CDR3 spells CAITPGGVDTDTQYF. For the CDR3, the DNA is TGTGCCATCACCCCTGGGGGCGTGGACACAGATACGCAGTATTTT.

V and J are TRBV7-9 and TRBJ2-5, with 9 bases fitting TRBD2. The CDR3 consists of 14 residues. Trimming removed 2 bases from V and 2 bases from J; junction bases left unmatched: 0. CDR1 and CDR2 (germline): SEHNR, FQNEAQ (reference sequence). In nucleotides, the CDR3 is TGTGCCAGCAGCTTACTAGCGGGACAAGAGACCCAGTACTTC. Its translation: CASSLLAGQETQYF.

CDR3 amino acids: CASSLDRGDGYTF. CDR3 nucleotides: TGCGCCAGCAGCTTAGACAGGGGGGATGGCTACACCTTC. V is TRBV5-1 and J is TRBJ1-2, with 9 bases identical to TRBD1. The J segment lost 6 bases and the V segment lost 2 bases, leaving 2 bases of the junction unmatched. Germline lookup yields CDR1 SGHRS and CDR2 YFSETQ. The CDR3 is 13 residues long.

This clone was counted a single time. J is TRBJ2-7 and V is TRBV5-1; the D is unclear. The length of the CDR3 is 13 residues. Trimming removed 4 bases from V and 7 bases from J, with 15 bases in between. The germline gives CDR1 SGHRS, CDR2 YFSETQ. The CDR3 reads CASSLVVAGEQYF. The CDR3 DNA is TGCGCCAGCAGCCTCGTGGTGGCTGGTGAGCAGTACTTC.

This clone has just a few counts. The sample carries other DNA sequences with the same CDR3. This rearrangement joins TRBV29-1 to TRBJ2-3, with D unresolved. V was shortened by 8 bases and J by 1 base, with 7 bases between the two germline ends. The germline V gene has CDR1 SQVTM and CDR2 ANQGSEA. The CDR3 consists of 11 residues. The CDR3 sequence: CSIRGTDTQYF. CDR3 sequence (DNA): TGCAGCATACGGGGCACAGATACGCAGTATTTT.

The chain employs TRBV19 and TRBJ2-6; D is perhaps TRBD1 (5 bases). Germline lookup yields CDR1 LNHDA and CDR2 SQIVND (reference sequence). Trimming removed 3 bases from V and 4 bases from J, with 13 bases in between. The CDR3 contains 16 residues. In nucleotides, the CDR3 is TGTGCCAGTAGTATCCTCGACAGTAAAGGGGCCAACGTCCTGACTTTC. Translated, it gives CASSILDSKGANVLTF.

The genes are TRBV5-1 and TRBJ2-7, with 9 bases matching TRBD2. The trim removed 4 bases at V and 2 bases at J, leaving 4 bases unmatched. CDR1 SGHRS and CDR2 YFSETQ come from the germline V gene. CDR3 length equals 14 residues. The CDR3 DNA reads TGCGCCAGCAGCCTCTCTAGCGGGGCCTACGAGCAGTACTTC. This sequence encodes CASSLSSGAYEQYF. Full variable domain (rest looked up from reference TRBV5-1 and TRBJ2-7): KAGVTQTPRYLIKTRGQQVTLSCSPISGHRSVSWYQQTPGQGLQFLFEYFSETQRNKGNFPGRFSGRQFSNSRSEMNVSTLELGDSALYLCASSLSSGAYEQYFGPGTRLTVT.

This rearrangement joins TRBV20-1 to TRBJ2-7, with TRBD1 matching 7 bases. CDR3 length: 14 residues. Germline V CDR1 and CDR2: DFQATT, SNEGSKA (reference sequence). V shed 3 bases and J 1 base; nucleotides not matched to a gene: 6. The CDR3 loop is CSASKGAWSYEQYF. DNA for the CDR3: TGCAGTGCTAGTAAGGGGGCATGGTCCTACGAGCAGTACTTC.

This clone has only a few counts. The rearrangement links TRBV5-5 to TRBJ2-6; TRBD1 aligns across 7 bases. Per the germline V gene, CDR1 is SGHKS and CDR2 is YYEKEE (reference sequence). The CDR3 is made up of 16 amino acids. The V and J ends lost 4 bases and 1 base, in that order; junction bases with no gene match: 5. The CDR3 region has the DNA TGTGCCAGCAGCGTCGGACAGGCATCTGGGGCCAACGTCCTGACTTTC. It translates to CASSVGQASGANVLTF.

This rearrangement joins TRBV7-2 to TRBJ2-1; TRBD2 is a possible D gene (5 bases). Per the germline V gene, CDR1 is SGHTA and CDR2 is FQGNSA. This CDR3 region has 15 residues. Trimming removed 4 bases from V and 3 bases from J, with 13 bases in between. This CDR3 reads CASSSQRRGYNEQFF. CDR3 sequence (DNA): TGTGCCAGCAGCTCCCAAAGACGGGGCTACAATGAGCAGTTCTTC.

The chain uses TRBV10-3 and TRBJ1-1; D unresolved. Between the trimmed V and J ends, which lost 10 bases and 1 base, there was a span of 7 bases. The CDR3 consists of 11 residues. Germline CDR1 reads ENHRY; CDR2 reads SYGVKD. CDR3 loop: CATTENTEAFF. CDR3 DNA sequence: TGTGCCACCACAGAGAACACTGAAGCTTTCTTT.

The chain links TRBV4-2 to TRBJ1-2; D not certain. V lost 0 bases and J 7 bases, leaving 9 bases between the germline ends. The CDR3 is made up of 13 amino acids. Germline CDR1 reads LGHNA; CDR2 reads YNFKEQ. This chain's CDR3 is CASSQEATTGYTF. CDR3 sequence (DNA): TGTGCCAGCAGCCAAGAGGCCACAACTGGCTACACCTTC.

The chain recombines TRBV6-4 with TRBJ1-1; D gene uncertain. Trimming took off 5 bases at V and 0 bases at J, with 7 bases between the two ends. The CDR3 totals 13 residues. The germline gives CDR1 MRHNA, CDR2 SNTAGT. Written as DNA, the CDR3 is TGTGCCAGCAGTCGCAGATTGAACACTGAAGCTTTCTTT. This translates into CASSRRLNTEAFF.

This clone was detected only a few times. The genes are TRBV6-4 and TRBJ1-2; TRBD1 might be the D (6 bases). The CDR3 extends over 11 amino acids. Deletions cut 9 bases from V and 4 bases from J, with 9 bases between. Germline-derived CDR1 and CDR2 are MRHNA and SNTAGT. The CDR3 spells CARDSPYGYTF. The CDR3 nucleotides read TGTGCCAGGGACAGCCCCTATGGCTACACCTTC.

The J gene is TRBJ2-7, the V gene TRBV10-3; D is unresolved. The CDR3 extends over 12 amino acids. Germline V gene sequence: CDR1 ENHRY, CDR2 SYGVKD. Trimming left V 2 bases short and J 3 bases short, with 5 bases between. In DNA form, the CDR3 reads TGTGCCATCAGTGAGACAGACTACGAGCAGTACTTC. Protein sequence: CAISETDYEQYF.

The V call is TRBV18, the J call TRBJ2-3, with TRBD2 matching over 9 bases. The CDR3 is 19 amino acids. The germline CDR1 and CDR2 sequences are KGHSH and LQKENI. J was trimmed by 2 bases and V by 2 bases; bases with no gene match: 14. CDR3 amino acids: CASSPGLAGNPGDTDTQYF. DNA of the CDR3: TGTGCCAGCTCACCAGGGCTAGCGGGAAACCCCGGGGACACAGATACGCAGTATTTT.

The chain joins TRBV11-2 to TRBJ2-2; possible D gene TRBD2, 7 bases. Deletions cut 3 bases from V and 8 bases from J, with 19 bases between. The CDR3 loop spans 16 amino acids. CDR1 and CDR2 from the germline V gene are SGHAT and FQNNGV. CDR3 bases: TGTGCCAGCAGCTTTTCCGGGGCGGGGGCCCTTGGGGAGCTGTTTTTT. It yields the protein CASSFSGAGALGELFF.

This clone was recorded once. The J gene is TRBJ2-6, the V gene TRBV5-1, with a tentative D call TRBD1 (5 bases). Germline V gene sequence: CDR1 SGHRS, CDR2 YFSETQ. The CDR3 runs to 17 residues. With 0 bases removed from V and 2 bases from J, the gap between germline ends came to 12 bases. The CDR3 is CASSLEVQGAGANVLTF. The CDR3 coding sequence is TGCGCCAGCAGCTTGGAAGTTCAGGGCGCTGGGGCCAACGTCCTGACTTTC.

This sequence joins TRBV6-6 and TRBJ1-6, with 7 bases identical to TRBD1. Germline assignment: CDR1 MNHNY and CDR2 SVGAGI (reference sequence). The ends lost 2 bases at V and 10 bases at J; junction bases unmatched: 2. This CDR3 is 13 amino acids long. The CDR3 loop reads CASSYDRVSPLHF. CDR3 in DNA: TGTGCCAGCAGTTACGACAGGGTCTCACCCCTCCACTTT.

The chain has TRBV18 and TRBJ2-2; the D is unclear. Germline CDR1 reads KGHSH; CDR2 reads LQKENI. The CDR3 is 14 residues long. Deletions cut 1 base from V and 2 bases from J, with 5 bases between. CDR3 nucleotides: TGTGCCAGCTCACCACTGGCCAACACCGGGGAGCTGTTTTTT. Its translation is CASSPLANTGELFF. Full variable domain (rest looked up from reference TRBV18 and TRBJ2-2): NAGVMQNPRHLVRRRGQEARLRCSPMKGHSHVYWYRQLPEEGLKFMVYLQKENIIDESGMPKERFSAEFPKEGPSILRIQQVVRGDSAAYFCASSPLANTGELFFGEGSRLTVL.

This clone was found a few times. This chain uses TRBV24-1 with TRBJ2-2; TRBD2 might be the D (5 bases). There are 14 residues in the CDR3. The ends were cut back, 4 bases at V and 3 bases at J, with 8 bases in the middle. Germline V gene sequence: CDR1 KGHDR, CDR2 SFDVKD. The CDR3 region is CATSELGDTGELFF. The CDR3, as DNA: TGTGCCACCAGTGAGCTCGGGGACACCGGGGAGCTGTTTTTT.

The V gene is TRBV29-1, the J gene TRBJ2-4, with D perhaps matching TRBD2 (5 bases). V was clipped by 6 bases and J by 0 bases, with 9 bases between them. CDR1 is SQVTM, CDR2 ANQGSEA, per germline. The length of the CDR3 is 13 residues. CDR3 protein: CSVGGLAKNIQYF. CDR3 nucleotide sequence: TGCAGCGTGGGCGGGCTAGCCAAAAACATTCAGTACTTC.

The genes are TRBV19 and TRBJ2-6; 9 nucleotides match TRBD1. With 1 base clipped from V and 0 bases from J, the junction kept 16 bases outside the gene matches. CDR1 LNHDA and CDR2 SQIVND come from the germline V gene (reference sequence). This CDR3 contains 22 residues. CDR3 protein: CASSIASIYKTGGLSGANVLTF. CDR3 in DNA: TGTGCCAGTAGTATAGCTTCTATATATAAGACAGGGGGGCTCTCTGGGGCCAACGTCCTGACTTTC. The full variable domain, rest sourced from reference TRBV19 and TRBJ2-6, is DGGITQSPKYLFRKEGQNVTLSCEQNLNHDAMYWYRQDPGQGLRLIYYSQIVNDFQKGDIAEGYSVSREKKESFPLTVTSAQKNPTAFYLCASSIASIYKTGGLSGANVLTFGAGSRLTVL.